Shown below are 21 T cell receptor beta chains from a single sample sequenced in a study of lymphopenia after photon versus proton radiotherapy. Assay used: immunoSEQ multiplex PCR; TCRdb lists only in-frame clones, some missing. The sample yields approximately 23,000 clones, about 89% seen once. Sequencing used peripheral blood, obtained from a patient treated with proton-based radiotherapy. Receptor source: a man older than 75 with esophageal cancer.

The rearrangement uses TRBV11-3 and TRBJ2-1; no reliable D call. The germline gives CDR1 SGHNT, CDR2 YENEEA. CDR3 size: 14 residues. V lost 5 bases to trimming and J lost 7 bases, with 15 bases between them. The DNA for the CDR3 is TGTGCCAGCAGCCCAAATGGGCTAACGAATGAGCAGTTCTTC. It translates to CASSPNGLTNEQFF. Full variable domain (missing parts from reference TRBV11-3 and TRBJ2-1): EAGVVQSPRYKIIEKKQPVAFWCNPISGHNTLYWYLQNLGQGPELLIRYENEEAVDDSQLPKDRFSAERLKGVDSTLKIQPAELGDSAVYLCASSPNGLTNEQFFGPGTRLTVL.

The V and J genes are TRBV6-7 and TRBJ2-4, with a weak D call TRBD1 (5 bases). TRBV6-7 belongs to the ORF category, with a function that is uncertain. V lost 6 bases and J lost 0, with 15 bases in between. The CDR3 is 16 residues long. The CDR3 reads CASSLGQGTAKNIQYF. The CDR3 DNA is TGTGCCAGCAGCCTCGGGCAGGGTACAGCCAAAAACATTCAGTACTTC.

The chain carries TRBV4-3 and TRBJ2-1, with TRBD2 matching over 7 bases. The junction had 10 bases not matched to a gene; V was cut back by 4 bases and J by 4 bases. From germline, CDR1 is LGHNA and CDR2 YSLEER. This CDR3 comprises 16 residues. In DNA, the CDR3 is TGCGCCAGCAGCCGAGGATCGGCTAGCGGTTACAATGAGCAGTTCTTC. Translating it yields CASSRGSASGYNEQFF.

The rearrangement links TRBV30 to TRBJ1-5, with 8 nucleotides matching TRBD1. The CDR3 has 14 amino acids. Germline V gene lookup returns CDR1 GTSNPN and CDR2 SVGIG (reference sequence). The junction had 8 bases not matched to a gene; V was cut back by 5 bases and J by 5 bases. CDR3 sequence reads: CAWGRTGWDQPQHF. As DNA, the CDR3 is TGTGCCTGGGGCAGGACAGGGTGGGATCAGCCCCAGCATTTT.

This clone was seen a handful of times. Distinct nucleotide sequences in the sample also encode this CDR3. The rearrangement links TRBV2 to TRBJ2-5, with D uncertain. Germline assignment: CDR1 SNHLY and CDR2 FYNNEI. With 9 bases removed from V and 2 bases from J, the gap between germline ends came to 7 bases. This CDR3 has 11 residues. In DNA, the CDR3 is TGTGCCAGTTCTCTACAAGAGACCCAGTACTTC. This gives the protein CASSLQETQYF.

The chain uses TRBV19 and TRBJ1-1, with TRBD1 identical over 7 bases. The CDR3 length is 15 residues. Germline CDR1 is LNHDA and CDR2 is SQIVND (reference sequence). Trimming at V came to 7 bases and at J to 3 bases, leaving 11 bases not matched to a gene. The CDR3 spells CASTPSWTGYTEAFF. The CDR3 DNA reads TGTGCCAGTACTCCCTCATGGACAGGCTACACTGAAGCTTTCTTT.

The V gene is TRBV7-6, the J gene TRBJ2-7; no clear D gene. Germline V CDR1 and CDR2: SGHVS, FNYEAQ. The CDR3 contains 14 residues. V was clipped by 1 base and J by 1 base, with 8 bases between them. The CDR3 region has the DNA TGTGCCAGCAGCTTAGGGGCCGTGTCCTACGAGCAGTACTTC. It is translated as CASSLGAVSYEQYF.

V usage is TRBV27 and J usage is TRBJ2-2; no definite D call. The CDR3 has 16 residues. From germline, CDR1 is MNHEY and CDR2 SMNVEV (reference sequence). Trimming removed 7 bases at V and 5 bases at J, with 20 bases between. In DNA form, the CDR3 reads TGTGCCAGCATCGCCCTGGCCGGGCCGGCTACCGGGGAGCTGTTTTTT. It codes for CASIALAGPATGELFF.

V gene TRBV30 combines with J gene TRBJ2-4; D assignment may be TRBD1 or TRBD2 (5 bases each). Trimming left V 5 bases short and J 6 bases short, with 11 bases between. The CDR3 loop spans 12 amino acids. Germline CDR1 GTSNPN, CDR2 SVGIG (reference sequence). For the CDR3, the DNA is TGTGCCTGGGTCCCTGGGGGAAACATTCAGTACTTC. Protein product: CAWVPGGNIQYF.

CDR3 nucleotide sequence: TGTGCCAGCTCACCCCAGGGGAGGGACTCCTACGAGCAGTACTTC. Translating gives CASSPQGRDSYEQYF. The chain employs TRBV18 and TRBJ2-7; a possible D gene is TRBD2 (7 bases). V shed 3 bases and J shed 0 bases, with 12 bases lying between them. The CDR3 sequence is 15 residues long. Germline assignment: CDR1 KGHSH and CDR2 LQKENI.

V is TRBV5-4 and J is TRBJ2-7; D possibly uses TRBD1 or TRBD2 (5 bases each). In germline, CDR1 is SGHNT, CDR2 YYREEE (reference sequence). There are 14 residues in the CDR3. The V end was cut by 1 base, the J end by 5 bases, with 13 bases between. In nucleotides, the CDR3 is TGTGCCAGCAGCTTGAAGGGACCGTCCCACGAGCAGTACTTC. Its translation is CASSLKGPSHEQYF.

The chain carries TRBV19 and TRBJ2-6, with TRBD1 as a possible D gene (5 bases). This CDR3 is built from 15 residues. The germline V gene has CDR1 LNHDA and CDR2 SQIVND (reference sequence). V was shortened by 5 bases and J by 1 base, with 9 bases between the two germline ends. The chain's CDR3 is CASSAQGSGANVLTF. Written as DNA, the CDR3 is TGTGCCAGTAGTGCTCAGGGTTCTGGGGCCAACGTCCTGACTTTC.

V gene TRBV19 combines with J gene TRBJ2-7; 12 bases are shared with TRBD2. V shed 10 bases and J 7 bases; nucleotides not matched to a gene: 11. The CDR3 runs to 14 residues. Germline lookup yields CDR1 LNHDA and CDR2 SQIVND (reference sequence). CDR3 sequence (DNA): TGTGCCACTCACCCGGGGACTAGCGGGCCGGAGCAGTACTTC. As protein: CATHPGTSGPEQYF. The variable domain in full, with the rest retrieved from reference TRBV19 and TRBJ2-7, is DGGITQSPKYLFRKEGQNVTLSCEQNLNHDAMYWYRQDPGQGLRLIYYSQIVNDFQKGDIAEGYSVSREKKESFPLTVTSAQKNPTAFYLCATHPGTSGPEQYFGPGTRLTVT.

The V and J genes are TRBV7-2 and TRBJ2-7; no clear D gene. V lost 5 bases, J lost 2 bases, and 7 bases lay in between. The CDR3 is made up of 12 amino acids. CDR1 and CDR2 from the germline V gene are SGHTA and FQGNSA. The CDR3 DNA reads TGTGCCAGCAGCACCCGACCCTACGAGCAGTACTTC. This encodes CASSTRPYEQYF. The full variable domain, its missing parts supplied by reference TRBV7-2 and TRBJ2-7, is GAGVSQSPSNKVTEKGKDVELRCDPISGHTALYWYRQSLGQGLEFLIYFQGNSAPDKSGLPSDRFSAERTGGSVSTLTIQRTQQEDSAVYLCASSTRPYEQYFGPGTRLTVT.

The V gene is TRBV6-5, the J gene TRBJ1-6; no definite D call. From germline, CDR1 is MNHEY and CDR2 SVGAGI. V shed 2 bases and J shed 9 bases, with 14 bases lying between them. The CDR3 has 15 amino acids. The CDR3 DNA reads TGTGCCAGCAGTTACGTTGGCCAGCGAGTTTCACCCCTCCACTTT. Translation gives CASSYVGQRVSPLHF.

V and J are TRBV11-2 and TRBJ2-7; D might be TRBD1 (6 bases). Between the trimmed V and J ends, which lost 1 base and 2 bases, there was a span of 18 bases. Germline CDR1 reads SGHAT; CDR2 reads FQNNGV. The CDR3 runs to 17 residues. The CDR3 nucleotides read TGTGCCAGCAGCTTAGTCCCTGACAGGTACTCCCCCTACGAGCAGTACTTC. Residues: CASSLVPDRYSPYEQYF.

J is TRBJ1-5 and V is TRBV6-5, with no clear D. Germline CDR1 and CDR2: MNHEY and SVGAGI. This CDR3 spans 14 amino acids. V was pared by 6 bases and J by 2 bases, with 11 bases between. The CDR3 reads CASRSWGGNQPQHF. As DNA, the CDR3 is TGTGCCAGCAGGTCCTGGGGTGGCAATCAGCCCCAGCATTTT.

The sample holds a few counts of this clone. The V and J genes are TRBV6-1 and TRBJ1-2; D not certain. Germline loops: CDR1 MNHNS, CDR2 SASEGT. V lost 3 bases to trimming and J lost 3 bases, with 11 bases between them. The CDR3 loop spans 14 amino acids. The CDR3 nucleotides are TGTGCCAGCAGTGAGGAGTTGGGTCACTATGGCTACACCTTC. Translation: CASSEELGHYGYTF.

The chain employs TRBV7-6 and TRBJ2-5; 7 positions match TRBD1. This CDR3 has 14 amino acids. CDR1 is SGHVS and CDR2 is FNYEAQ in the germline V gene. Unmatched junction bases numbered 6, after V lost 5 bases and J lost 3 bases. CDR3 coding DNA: TGTGCCAGCAGCCGAGGGACAGCAAAAGAGACCCAGTACTTC. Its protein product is CASSRGTAKETQYF.

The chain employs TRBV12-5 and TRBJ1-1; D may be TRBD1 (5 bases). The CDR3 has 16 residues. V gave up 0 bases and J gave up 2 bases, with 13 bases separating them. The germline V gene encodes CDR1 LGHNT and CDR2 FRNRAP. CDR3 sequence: CASGLVNGGDNTEAFF. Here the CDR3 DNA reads TGTGCTAGTGGTTTGGTCAATGGGGGGGACAACACTGAAGCTTTCTTT.

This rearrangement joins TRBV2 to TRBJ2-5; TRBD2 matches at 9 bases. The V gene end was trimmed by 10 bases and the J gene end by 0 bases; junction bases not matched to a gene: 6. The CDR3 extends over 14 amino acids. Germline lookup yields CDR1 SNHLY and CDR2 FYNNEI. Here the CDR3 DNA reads TGTGCCACGTATAGCGGGAGCAACCAAGAGACCCAGTACTTC. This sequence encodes CATYSGSNQETQYF.